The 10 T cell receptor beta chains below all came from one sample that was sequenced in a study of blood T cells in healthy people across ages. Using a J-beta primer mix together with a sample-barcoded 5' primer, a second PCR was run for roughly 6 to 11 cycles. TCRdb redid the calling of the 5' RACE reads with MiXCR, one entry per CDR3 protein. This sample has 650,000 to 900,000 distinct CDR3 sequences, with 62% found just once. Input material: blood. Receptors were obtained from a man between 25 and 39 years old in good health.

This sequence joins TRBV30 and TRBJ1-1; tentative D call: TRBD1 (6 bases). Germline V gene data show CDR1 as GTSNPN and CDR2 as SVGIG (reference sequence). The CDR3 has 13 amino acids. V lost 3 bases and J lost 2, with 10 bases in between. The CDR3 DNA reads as TGTGCCTGGAGCCAGGGGACCAACACTGAAGCTTTCTTT. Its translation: CAWSQGTNTEAFF.

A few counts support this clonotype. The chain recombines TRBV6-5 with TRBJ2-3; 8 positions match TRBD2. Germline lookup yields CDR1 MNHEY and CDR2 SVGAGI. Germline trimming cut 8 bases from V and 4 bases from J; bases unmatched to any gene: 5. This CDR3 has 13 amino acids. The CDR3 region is CASRTSRADTQYF. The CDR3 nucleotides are TGTGCCAGCCGGACTAGCAGAGCAGATACGCAGTATTTT.

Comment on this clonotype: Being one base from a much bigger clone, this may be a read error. CDR3 region: CSARGPGQGGYNEQYF. The CDR3 DNA sequence: TGCAGTGCTAGGGGACCGGGACAGGGGGGGTACAATGAGCAGTACTTC. This chain joins TRBV20-1 and TRBJ2-5; 11 nucleotides align to TRBD1. The CDR3 sequence is 16 residues long. V dropped 3 bases and J dropped 11; count of bases not matched to a gene: 17. Germline CDR1 reads DFQATT; CDR2 reads SNEGSKA (reference sequence).

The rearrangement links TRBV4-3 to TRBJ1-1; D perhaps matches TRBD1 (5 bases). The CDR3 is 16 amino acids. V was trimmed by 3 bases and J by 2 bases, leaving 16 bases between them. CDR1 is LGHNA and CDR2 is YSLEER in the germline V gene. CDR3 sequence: CASSQALGGVNTEAFF. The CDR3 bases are TGCGCCAGCAGCCAGGCGCTTGGGGGTGTAAACACTGAAGCTTTCTTT.

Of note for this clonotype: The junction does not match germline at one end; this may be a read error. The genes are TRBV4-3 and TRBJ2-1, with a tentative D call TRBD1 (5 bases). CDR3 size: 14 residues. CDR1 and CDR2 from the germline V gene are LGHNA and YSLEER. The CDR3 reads CASGQGVGDSEQFF. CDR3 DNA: TGCGCCAGCGGCCAAGGGGTCGGAGACAGTGAGCAGTTCTTC.

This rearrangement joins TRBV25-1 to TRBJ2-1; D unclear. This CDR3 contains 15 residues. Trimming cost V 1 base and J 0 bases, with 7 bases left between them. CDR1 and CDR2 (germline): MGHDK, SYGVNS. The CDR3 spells CASSESIYSYNEQFF. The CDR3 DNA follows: TGTGCCAGCAGTGAATCGATCTACTCCTACAATGAGCAGTTCTTC.

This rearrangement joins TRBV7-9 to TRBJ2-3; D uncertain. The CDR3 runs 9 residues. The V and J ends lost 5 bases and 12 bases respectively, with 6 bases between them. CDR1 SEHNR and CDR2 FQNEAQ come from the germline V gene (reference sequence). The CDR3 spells CASSPVQYF. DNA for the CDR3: TGTGCCAGCAGCCCCGTACAGTATTTT.

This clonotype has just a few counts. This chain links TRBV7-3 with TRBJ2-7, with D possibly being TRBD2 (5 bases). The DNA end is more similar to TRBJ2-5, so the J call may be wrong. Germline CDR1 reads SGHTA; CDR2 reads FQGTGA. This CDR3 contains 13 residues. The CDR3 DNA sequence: TGTGCCAGCAGCGCGGGTGGCCTGGAGACCCAGTACTTC. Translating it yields CASSAGGLETQYF.

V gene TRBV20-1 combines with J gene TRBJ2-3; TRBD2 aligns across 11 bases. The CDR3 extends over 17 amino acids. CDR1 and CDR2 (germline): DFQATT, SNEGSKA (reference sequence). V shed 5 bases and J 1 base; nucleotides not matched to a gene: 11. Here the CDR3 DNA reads TGCAGTGCTGATGCCCCTAGCGGGGGGCCCGGCACAGATACGCAGTATTTT. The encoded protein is CSADAPSGGPGTDTQYF.

CDR3 sequence (DNA): TGTGCCAGCAGTTTCGGACAGGGGGCAACGACCTATGGCTACACCTTC. Protein sequence: CASSFGQGATTYGYTF. J is TRBJ1-2 and V is TRBV6-2 or TRBV6-3; TRBD1 aligns across 11 bases. The CDR3 is 16 residues long. Looked up from germline, CDR1 is MNHEY and CDR2 is SVGEGT. V dropped 4 bases and J dropped 4; count of bases not matched to a gene: 8.